The clone carrying this TCR beta chain was seen more than once but under ten times. This sample was included in a study of blood T cells in healthy people across ages. Background on the study: When template switching was applied, about one barcoded beta molecule was captured per two T cells.

Peripheral blood, about 10 milliliters per donor, was collected. Each sample gave at least 6.5 million isolated PBMCs. The second PCR ran roughly 7 to 12 cycles with a sample-barcoded 5' primer and J-beta primers. From the 5' RACE reads, TCRdb called clonotypes with MiXCR, one entry per CDR3 protein. The repertoire consists of 600,000 to 850,000 distinct CDR3 sequences, with around 46% occurring once and the leading ten covering 20%. Trimming cost V 4 bases and J 0 bases, with 13 bases left between them. Germline loops: CDR1 LGHDT, CDR2 YNNKEL (reference sequence). CDR3 length equals 16 residues. Specimen: blood. The chain couples TRBV3-1 to TRBJ2-1; a possible D gene is TRBD1 (6 bases). This TCR was sampled from a woman between 55 and 75 years old in good health. Written as DNA, the CDR3 is TGTGCCAGCAGCCCGACAGGAGCCAGCTCCTACAATGAGCAGTTCTTC. It yields the protein CASSPTGASSYNEQFF.